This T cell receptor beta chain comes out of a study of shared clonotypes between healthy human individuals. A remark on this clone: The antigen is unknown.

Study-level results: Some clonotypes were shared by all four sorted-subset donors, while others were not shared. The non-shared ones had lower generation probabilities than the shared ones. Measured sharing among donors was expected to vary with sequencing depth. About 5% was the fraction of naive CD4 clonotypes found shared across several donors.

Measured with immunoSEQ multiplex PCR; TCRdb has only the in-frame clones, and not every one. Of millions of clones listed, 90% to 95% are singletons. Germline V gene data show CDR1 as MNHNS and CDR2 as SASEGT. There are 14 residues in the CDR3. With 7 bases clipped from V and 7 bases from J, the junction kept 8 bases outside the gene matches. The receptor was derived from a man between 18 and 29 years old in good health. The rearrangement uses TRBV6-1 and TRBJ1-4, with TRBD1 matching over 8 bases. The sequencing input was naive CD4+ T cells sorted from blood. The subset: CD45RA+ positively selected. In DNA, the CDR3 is TGTGCCAGCATTGGGGCAGGGGGCGTTGAAAAACTGTTTTTT. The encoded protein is CASIGAGGVEKLFF.